This T cell receptor beta chain stems from a study of regulatory T cells in long-lasting Graves disease. This CDR3 region has 18 residues. J lost 0 bases, V lost 7 bases, and 12 bases had no gene match. The germline V gene encodes CDR1 MNHNS and CDR2 SASEGT. Indicated time point: newly diagnosed GD, antithyroid drugs for less than 3 months. Extracted PBMC RNA gave rise to the TCR library. In building TCR beta libraries, iRepertoire HTBI primers were used together with Arm-PCR of CDR3 regions. TCRdb called the multiplex PCR reads again in MiXCR, with one record for every CDR3 protein. The table records around 450,000 distinct CDR3 sequences, under 15% of them present only once. These same records also appear under a second study, on T cells in Graves' hyperthyroidism and ophthalmopathy.

The sequence was obtained from a woman in her twenties or thirties with Graves disease. Source: peripheral blood mononuclear cells (PBMCs), taken at new diagnosis, from a patient treated with antithyroid drugs. The gene calls are TRBV6-1 and TRBJ2-2; TRBD1 aligns across 9 bases. CDR3 coding DNA: TGTGCCAGCACCCGGGGGACAGGGCTTTTCTCGAACACCGGGGAGCTGTTTTTT. Its translation: CASTRGTGLFSNTGELFF.